Shown below are 7 T cell receptor beta chains from a single sample sequenced in a study of T cell responses to AZD1222 COVID-19 vaccine. Data came from immunoSEQ multiplex PCR; TCRdb stores just in-frame clones and leaves some out. This sample has 95,000 to 130,000 clones; roughly 92% occur once, and the top ten carry 1.6%. Source: peripheral blood, taken 28 days after the second AZD1222 dose. The receptors shown here come from an adult who received the AZD1222 COVID-19 vaccine.

The gene calls are TRBV7-9 and TRBJ2-7, with TRBD2 matching 9 bases. CDR3 size: 15 residues. Germline V gene lookup returns CDR1 SEHNR and CDR2 FQNEAQ (reference sequence). Trimming cost V 0 bases and J 5 bases; bases outside gene matches: 5. In nucleotides, the CDR3 is TGTGCCAGCAGCTTAGCCGGGACTAGCAAGGACGAGCAGTACTTC. Its translation is CASSLAGTSKDEQYF.

The chain recombines TRBV19 with TRBJ2-2; D may be TRBD1 (6 bases). Per germline, CDR1 LNHDA and CDR2 SQIVND (reference sequence). The CDR3 runs to 13 residues. V was shortened by 3 bases and J by 6 bases, with 8 bases between the two germline ends. The CDR3 loop reads CASSITGSGELFF. The CDR3 coding sequence is TGTGCCAGTAGTATCACAGGGTCCGGGGAGCTGTTTTTT. Using reference TRBV19 and TRBJ2-2 for the parts outside the CDR3, the full variable domain is DGGITQSPKYLFRKEGQNVTLSCEQNLNHDAMYWYRQDPGQGLRLIYYSQIVNDFQKGDIAEGYSVSREKKESFPLTVTSAQKNPTAFYLCASSITGSGELFFGEGSRLTVL.

This clone has just a few counts. This chain uses TRBV18 with TRBJ2-5, with D possibly being TRBD1 (6 bases). The germline V gene has CDR1 KGHSH and CDR2 LQKENI. This CDR3 comprises 14 residues. V lost 4 bases, J lost 4 bases, and 13 bases lay in between. This CDR3 reads CASSRSGQSETQYF. CDR3 DNA: TGTGCCAGCTCACGGAGCGGACAGTCAGAGACCCAGTACTTC. The full variable domain, its missing parts supplied by reference TRBV18 and TRBJ2-5, is NAGVMQNPRHLVRRRGQEARLRCSPMKGHSHVYWYRQLPEEGLKFMVYLQKENIIDESGMPKERFSAEFPKEGPSILRIQQVVRGDSAAYFCASSRSGQSETQYFGPGTRLLVL.

This chain connects TRBV6-1 to TRBJ1-1; 9 bases map to TRBD1. Germline V gives CDR1 MNHNS, CDR2 SASEGT. Trimming cost V 4 bases and J 0 bases; bases outside gene matches: 6. The CDR3 extends over 16 amino acids. CDR3 bases: TGTGCCAGCAGTGCGGGACAGGGTATTATGAACACTGAAGCTTTCTTT. Translation: CASSAGQGIMNTEAFF.

This clone has a single count. The chain carries TRBV11-3 and TRBJ2-2, with D unclear. CDR1 and CDR2 (germline): SGHNT, YENEEA. Trimming shortened V by 7 bases and J by 1 base, and 10 bases separated the two germline ends. The CDR3 covers 14 residues. The CDR3 coding sequence is TGTGCCAGCATAGACGAGCAGAACACCGGGGAGCTGTTTTTT. Translating gives CASIDEQNTGELFF.

The chain employs TRBV21-1 and TRBJ1-1; the table's D gene call, TRBD1, was not cross checked with the DNA. TRBV21-1 is designated a pseudogene. The CDR3 loop spans 16 amino acids. The CDR3 spells CASSKAKGISNTEAFF. The CDR3 DNA reads TGTGCCAGCAGCAAAGCGAAGGGGATATCAAACACTGAAGCTTTCTTT.

The rearrangement joins TRBV5-8 to TRBJ1-1; D is unclear. The CDR3 has 15 amino acids. Trimming pared 1 base from V and 6 bases from J, leaving 16 bases between. Germline V gene data show CDR1 as SGHTS and CDR2 as YDEGEE. Here the CDR3 DNA reads TGTGCCAGCAGCTTGAAAATTAGAGGGATTCCTGAAGCTTTCTTT. The encoded protein is CASSLKIRGIPEAFF.